This TCR beta chain was recorded in a study of CD8+ T cells in alopecia areata listed by TCRdb under 2018. Looking at the study overall: Treated patients were enrolled in an open-label pilot trial of oral tofacitinib at 5 to 10 mg twice daily for moderate-to-severe alopecia areata. Patients stayed on tofacitinib for 6 to 18 months and then had 6 months of follow-up off drug so that delayed response and recurrence could be assessed. The study used high-throughput TCRbeta sequencing to examine T cell clonal expansion in alopecia areata, in both the C3H/HeJ mouse model and human patients. On the human side, TCRbeta sequencing was run on scalp tissue and on sorted CD4+ and CD8+ peripheral blood T cells from healthy controls and from alopecia areata patients with either patchy or totalis/universalis disease. Patients on tofacitinib were biopsied at baseline and after 4 and 24 weeks of treatment, and several of the patients also had a later scalp biopsy. Clonality in the scalp was compared among normal scalp (n=4), patchy alopecia areata scalp (n=8), and alopecia totalis/universalis scalp (n=8). The RNA source kit depended on sample type: the PAXgene miRNA kit for fixed scalp, the miRNeasy kit for PBMCs, and the RNeasy kit for mouse skin. immunoSEQ multiplex PCR using 35 Vbeta forward primers and 13 Jbeta reverse primers was used to amplify TCRbeta CDR3 regions. General conclusions and limits of the study: Compared with normal scalp, lesional scalp had higher clonality and more expanded CD8+ clones, particularly in alopecia totalis/universalis, a pattern that suggests antigenic drive. Compared with mice, TCR sequences shared between patients were less clear, possibly partly because of HLA diversity across the patient population. Unlike mouse skin, where gammadelta T cells dominate, normal human skin contains resident alphabeta T cells that get sequenced too, which complicates analysis of the scalp TCR repertoire.

According to the study, the label for this sample's time point signals: baseline before oral tofacitinib. Lesional scalp punch biopsies and peripheral blood were obtained from alopecia areata patients. PBMCs were separated by density centrifugation and stained for CD3, CD4 and CD8, after which CD4+ and CD8+ T cells were sorted on a FACSAria. Concerning this clone: Its antigen is unknown. Per-base qualities were not stored, and no clone one base away is much larger.

Preparation of the library involved the immunoSEQ multiplex PCR assay. For TCR sequencing, RNA was extracted from every sample and reverse transcribed into cDNA to serve as template. First-strand cDNA was synthesized with SuperScript III using a 2:1 mix of oligo-dT and random hexamers. Amplification bias was assessed with a synthetic immune receptor repertoire, and residual bias was removed computationally. As for the authors' bioinformatics: Raw reads were preprocessed to remove errors, and CDR3 was defined according to IMGT conventions as the region from the conserved cysteine to phenylalanine. To get clonality, Shannon entropy was normalized by log2 of the number of productive unique TCRs and the result was subtracted from 1. Whether each scalp clone was CD4 or CD8 was inferred by checking scalp TCRbeta sequences against the CD4 and CD8 repertoires from sorted blood. Sourced from immuneACCESS, this table was stored by TCRdb with only in-frame sequences that have V and J called. A share of the clones is absent; for the studies checked, an unresolved V gene accounts for under half, and the remainder has no known explanation. V and J calls plus clone size are reproduced from that table; the DNA served to infer D and trimming. A total of 140,000 to 150,000 clones appear in this sample, approximately 50% of them only once. The ten largest make up roughly 0.9% of the sample.

The specimen comprised CD4+ T cells sorted from blood, sampled at week 0. The sequence came from a human donor with alopecia areata.

CDR3 region: CASTRQGLGEQYF. The DNA sequence follows: TGTGCCAGCACCCGACAGGGGTTAGGCGAGCAGTACTTC. The rearranged segments are TRBV6-5 and TRBJ2-7; TRBD1 agrees with 8 junctional bases. The germline V gene gives CDR1 as MNHEY and CDR2 as SVGAGI. V ends up 7 bases short and J 6 bases short, with an unmatched junction base count of 8. Inclusive of the bounding cysteine and phenylalanine, the CDR3 is 13 residues long. Only the CDR3 DNA stays, 39 bases, in frame from base 1.